This TCR beta chain originates from a study of T cells after yellow fever vaccination (dated by TCRdb to the late 2010s). Study-wide context: The SMART-Seq v4 Ultra Low Input RNA kit was used to prepare libraries from fractions with low cell numbers. Blood was drawn at multiple timepoints before and after primary and secondary immunization, with bulk PBMC replicates and cell subsets isolated. Two healthy male donors, one aged 18 to 30 and one aged 30 to 40 years, made up the cohort. To follow T-cell clones before and after both primary and booster YFV17D yellow fever vaccination, bulk TCR alpha and beta repertoires underwent longitudinal sequencing.

This clonotype was recorded many times. Its antigen is currently not known. No qualities accompany the bases; no much larger clone lies one base away. V loses 1 base, J loses 0 bases, and the germline ends lie 6 bases apart. The germline V gene yields MGHRA for CDR1 and YSYEKL for CDR2. The CDR3 numbers 14 residues from cysteine through phenylalanine. The CDR3 DNA has 42 bases and is translated from base 1. Points the paper makes about the study in general: Most clones expanded after primary vaccination (almost 97% of CD4 and roughly 91% of CD8) were re-detected after the booster, suggesting that broad memory maintenance occurred. The secondary T-cell response was weaker than the primary response but faster, peaking on day 5 instead of day 15. A small share of clonotypes occurred in both CD4 and CD8 compartments, likely arising from convergent recombination. Computational filtering was required because FACS-sorted repertoires could contain abundant contaminating clonotypes from the bulk population. Only two donors were included in the study, so the extent to which the findings can be generalized is limited.

TCR cDNA was synthesized by 5'RACE template switching, which introduced a universal primer site and unique molecular identifiers. Priming for cDNA synthesis came from both the TCR alpha and TCR beta constant segments. Library amplification involved two PCR steps, and the second step added sample barcodes and sequencing adapters. Sequencing of the libraries was done on either Illumina HiSeq 2500 (2x100 bp) or NovaSeq (2x150 bp). Concerning the study's data processing: MIGEC was used to demultiplex reads and collapse the reads into UMI consensus sequences, and MiXCR was used for V(D)J alignment. Vaccine-responding clonotypes were defined with edgeR using replicate PBMC samples, requiring FDR below 0.01 and a log2 fold change above 5 up to day 15. Each bulk clonotype received a CD4 or CD8 identity based on whether the sequenced CD4 or CD8 repertoire contained that clonotype at higher abundance. Clones were called with MiXCR by TCRdb after fastp trimmed the public reads at Q25, and only in-frame beta chains were retained. Each entry is one CDR3 protein sequence, shown with its most common DNA and genes. The V and J calls and clone size are TCRdb's, not the authors'. The sample contains a few hundred thousand distinct CDR3 sequences, roughly 8.4% of them found a single time. The ten largest clones represent around 17% of the sample.

Explained via the paper, the treatment or condition label denotes: live attenuated yellow fever vaccine strain. At every blood-draw timepoint, two biological replicates of bulk PBMCs were collected. PBMCs were isolated from peripheral blood using a standard Ficoll-Paque protocol. RNA was extracted with TriZol from bulk PBMCs, CD4 and CD8 fractions, and dextramer-positive and dextramer-negative fractions. The clonotype originates from a man between 18 and 29 years old who received the YFV17D yellow fever vaccine. The sequence is built from TRBV4-1 and TRBJ1-1; no D gene can be assigned with confidence. Sequenced here: PBMCs, sampled roughly 45 days after the first yellow fever vaccination. The CDR3 reads as follows: CASSQGLLNTEAFF. The DNA is TGCGCCAGCAGCCAAGGACTTCTGAACACTGAAGCTTTCTTT.